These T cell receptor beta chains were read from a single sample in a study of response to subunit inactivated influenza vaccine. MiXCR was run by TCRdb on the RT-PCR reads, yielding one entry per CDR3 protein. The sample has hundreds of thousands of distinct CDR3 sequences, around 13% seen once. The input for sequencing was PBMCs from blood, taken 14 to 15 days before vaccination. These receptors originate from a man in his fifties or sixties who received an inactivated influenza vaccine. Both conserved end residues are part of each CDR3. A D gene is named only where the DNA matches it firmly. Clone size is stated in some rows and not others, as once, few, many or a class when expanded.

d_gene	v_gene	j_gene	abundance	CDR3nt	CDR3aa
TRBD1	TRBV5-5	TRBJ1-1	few	TGTGCCAGCAGGCAAGAGGGGGCTGTCACTGAAGCTTTCTTT	CASRQEGAVTEAFF
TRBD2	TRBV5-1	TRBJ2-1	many	TGCGCCAGCAGCTCCGGACTAGCGGGGGGTCACTACAATGAGCAGTTCTTC	CASSSGLAGGHYNEQFF
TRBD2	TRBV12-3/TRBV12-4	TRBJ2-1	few	TGTGCCAGCAGAGGACTAGCGGGATACTCCTACAATGAGCAGTTCTTC	CASRGLAGYSYNEQFF
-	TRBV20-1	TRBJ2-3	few	TGCAGTGCTAGAGATTCGCGGCTCCACACAGATACGCAGTATTTT	CSARDSRLHTDTQYF
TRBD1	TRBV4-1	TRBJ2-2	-	TGCGCCAGCAGCCACATACAGGGGGCGCAAACCGGGGAGCTGTTTTTT	CASSHIQGAQTGELFF
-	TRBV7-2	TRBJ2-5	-	TGTGCCAGCAGCCAAGGGTGGGGAGAGACCCAGTACTTC	CASSQGWGETQYF
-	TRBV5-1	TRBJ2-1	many	TGCGCCAGCAGCTTGGCCAGGGGGGCCTCCTACAATGAGCAGTTCTTC	CASSLARGASYNEQFF
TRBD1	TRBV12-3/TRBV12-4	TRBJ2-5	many	TGTGCCAGCAGTTTAGCGGGACAGTGGGAGACCCAGTACTTC	CASSLAGQWETQYF
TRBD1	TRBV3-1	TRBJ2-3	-	TGTGCCAGCAGCCAAGGAGGGGGCGGTCTACTCACAGATACGCAGTATTTT	CASSQGGGGLLTDTQYF
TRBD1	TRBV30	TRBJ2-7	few	TGTGCCTGGAAACGACAGGGTTCCTCCTACGAGCAGTACTTC	CAWKRQGSSYEQYF
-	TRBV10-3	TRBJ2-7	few	TGTGCCATCAGTAGGACGGGTACTACCGAGCAGTACTTC	CAISRTGTTEQYF
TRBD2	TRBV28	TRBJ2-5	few	TGTGCCAGCAGTGTAGGGAGAGCGGGAGGGCTGGAGACCCAGTACTTC	CASSVGRAGGLETQYF
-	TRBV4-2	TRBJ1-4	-	TGTGCCAGCAGCCAAGACCCCAGGGGAACGGGGGAAAAACTGTTTTTT	CASSQDPRGTGEKLFF
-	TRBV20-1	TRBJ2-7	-	TGCAGTGCTACGAGTAGCACGGCCTACGAGCAGTACTTC	CSATSSTAYEQYF
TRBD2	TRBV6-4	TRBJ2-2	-	TGTGCCAGCAGAGGGACTAGCGGGAGGGCCAGAACCGGGGAGCTGTTTTTT	CASRGTSGRARTGELFF
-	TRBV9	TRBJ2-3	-	TGTGCCAGCAGCGGGGGGGATGGCAGGGAGGTGAGAGATACGCAGTATTTT	CASSGGDGREVRDTQYF
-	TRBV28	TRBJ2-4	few	TGTGCCACTCTGACAGGACCAGACCTGCTAGCCAAAAACATTCAGTACTTC	CATLTGPDLLAKNIQYF
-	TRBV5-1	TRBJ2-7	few	TGCGCCAGCAGCCAGGACTGGAACGAGCAGTACTTC	CASSQDWNEQYF
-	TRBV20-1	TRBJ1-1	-	TGCAGTGCTAGAGAAGGGGGTACTGAAGCTTTCTTT	CSAREGGTEAFF
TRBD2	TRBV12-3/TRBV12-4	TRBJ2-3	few	TGTGCCACTTCCCCTCTTTCTAGCGGGGTTGGTGGGGATACGCAGTATTTT	CATSPLSSGVGGDTQYF
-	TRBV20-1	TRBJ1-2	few	TGCAGTGCTGATCCCCGTGGCTCGGGAGACTATGGCTACACCTTC	CSADPRGSGDYGYTF
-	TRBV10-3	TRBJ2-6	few	TGTGCCATCAGTGATAGTGACACCGGCTCTGGGGCCAACGTCCTGACTTTC	CAISDSDTGSGANVLTF
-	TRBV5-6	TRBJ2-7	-	TGTGCCAGCAGCTTGGGGGCGGCAAACCGCTACGAGCAGTACTTC	CASSLGAANRYEQYF
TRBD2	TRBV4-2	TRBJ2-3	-	TGTGCCAGCAGCCAAGCCCATGGTAGCGGGGGGGCCGGAGATACGCAGTATTTT	CASSQAHGSGGAGDTQYF
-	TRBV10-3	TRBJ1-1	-	TGTGCCATCAGTGAGTCTTGGGGGGGTACTGAAGCTTTCTTT	CAISESWGGTEAFF
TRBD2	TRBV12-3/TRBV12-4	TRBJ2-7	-	TGTGCCAGCAGAGCCGGGACTAGCGTTTACGAGCAGTACTTC	CASRAGTSVYEQYF
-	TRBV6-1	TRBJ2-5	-	TGTGCCAGCAGTAAGGCGGGGGCTCTGGGGGAGACCCAGTACTTC	CASSKAGALGETQYF
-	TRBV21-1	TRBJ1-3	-	TGTGCCAGCAGCAAAGTATTCGGGCAGCTTGGAAACACCATATATTTT	CASSKVFGQLGNTIYF
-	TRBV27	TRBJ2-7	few	TGTGCCAGCAGTCCACGAGGAGGGACTTCCTACGAGCAGTACTTC	CASSPRGGTSYEQYF
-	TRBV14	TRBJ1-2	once	TGTGCCAGCAGCCCACGGGACGGGCCTAACTATGGCTACACCTTC	CASSPRDGPNYGYTF
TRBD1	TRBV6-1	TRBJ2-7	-	TGTGCCAGCACCCCCTTGGGACAGGGGATCTACGAGCAGTACTTC	CASTPLGQGIYEQYF
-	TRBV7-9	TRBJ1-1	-	TGTGCCAGCAGCCTCTTACAGATGAACACTGAAGCTTTCTTT	CASSLLQMNTEAFF
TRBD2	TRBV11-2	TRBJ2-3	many	TGTGCCAGCAGCTTAAACATCATCGGGGGGGACACAGATACGCAGTATTTT	CASSLNIIGGDTDTQYF
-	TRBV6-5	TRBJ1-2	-	TGTGCCAGCAGTCACTCTGCGACTCTCTATGGCTACACCTTC	CASSHSATLYGYTF
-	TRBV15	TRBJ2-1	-	TGTGCCACCAGCGGTCCCTCCTACAATGAGCAGTTCTTC	CATSGPSYNEQFF
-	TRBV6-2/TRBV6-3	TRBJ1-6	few	TGTGCCAGCAAAGGAGGGCTGGTGTCACCCCTCCACTTT	CASKGGLVSPLHF
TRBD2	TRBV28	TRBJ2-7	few	TGTGCCAGTATCCCGGGGGGGATCTCCTACGAGCAGTACTTC	CASIPGGISYEQYF
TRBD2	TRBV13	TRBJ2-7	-	TGTGCCAGCACCCTAGCGGAGGGCTCCTACGAGCAGTACTTC	CASTLAEGSYEQYF
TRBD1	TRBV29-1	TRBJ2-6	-	TGCAGCGTTGAAGAACGCCCGGACAGGGCTGGGGCCAACGTCCTGACTTTC	CSVEERPDRAGANVLTF
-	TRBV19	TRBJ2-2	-	TGTGCCAGTAGTCCCGAAGGGGCCGCCGGGGAGCTGTTTTTT	CASSPEGAAGELFF
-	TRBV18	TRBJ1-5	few	TGTGCCAGCTCACCACAGGACGTTGGGTTCCCCCAGCATTTT	CASSPQDVGFPQHF
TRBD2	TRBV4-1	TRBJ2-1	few	TGCGCCAGCAGCCAAGTCGGGGGGGCATCTGAGCAGTTCTTC	CASSQVGGASEQFF
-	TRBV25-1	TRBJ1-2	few	TGTGCCAGCAGTGAACGGGGAGCTTATGGCTACACCTTC	CASSERGAYGYTF
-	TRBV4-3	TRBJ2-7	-	TGCGCCAGCAGCCAAGATACTAGGGGGGCCTACGAGCAGTACTTC	CASSQDTRGAYEQYF
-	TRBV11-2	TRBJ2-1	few	TGTGCCAGCAGCCCAGACCCGACTAGACAAATTTACAATGAGCAGTTCTTC	CASSPDPTRQIYNEQFF
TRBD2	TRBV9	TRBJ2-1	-	TGTGCCAGCAGCCCCCAAGCGGGAGGTGAGCAGTTCTTC	CASSPQAGGEQFF
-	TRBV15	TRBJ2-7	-	TGTGCCACCAGCAGTGGCCTCGTGAGACTACGAGAGCAGTACTTC	CATSSGLVRLREQYF
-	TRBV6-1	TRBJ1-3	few	TGTGCCAGCAGGAATACGGCTGGAAACACCATATATTTT	CASRNTAGNTIYF
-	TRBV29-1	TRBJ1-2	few	TGCAGCGTTGACGGCGGGGATTACTATGGCTACACCTTC	CSVDGGDYYGYTF
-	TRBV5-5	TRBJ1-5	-	TGTGCCAGCAGCTTGGGGCCGACAAGCAATCAGCCCCAGCATTTT	CASSLGPTSNQPQHF